This TCR beta chain was obtained from a study of control samples from healthy donors and cancer patients. V was trimmed by 1 base and J by 1 base, leaving 7 bases between them. Germline CDR1 SGHTA, CDR2 FQGNSA. The CDR3 is 15 residues long. Produced via immunoSEQ multiplex PCR; TCRdb's table is partial and in-frame only. The table lists 150,000 to 200,000 clones, more than 80% of them singletons. Sequenced sample: blood. This clonotype was obtained from a man under 40 in good health. J is TRBJ2-2 and V is TRBV7-2, with D possibly called TRBD1 or TRBD2 (5 bases each). CDR3 protein: CASSLGGVNTGELFF. CDR3 coding DNA: TGTGCCAGCAGCTTAGGAGGGGTGAACACCGGGGAGCTGTTTTTT.